This note documents a single TCR beta chain sequence. Its antigen is not known. This sample was taken from a study of PD-L1 blockade in urothelial cancer. As to time point: pretreatment peripheral blood. Looked up from germline, CDR1 is MNHEY and CDR2 is SMNVEV (reference sequence). This CDR3 is built from 14 residues. With 6 bases removed from V and 4 bases from J, the gap between germline ends came to 14 bases. General study findings and limits: Improved survival was predicted by pretreatment blood TCR clonality below the median.

Assay: immunoSEQ multiplex PCR; the TCRdb copy retains only in-frame clones and omits some. The sample lists tens of thousands of clones; roughly 75% were seen once. The sample here was PBMCs, taken around atezolizumab (anti-PD-L1) treatment. The source of this sequence is a man between 65 and 85 years old with urothelial cancer. The V and J genes are TRBV27 and TRBJ2-3; D gene ambiguous. The CDR3 DNA follows: TGTGCCAGCAGCCCGGAGTTGTATGCAGATACGCAGTATTTT. Amino acids: CASSPELYADTQYF.